This TCR beta chain was found in a study of glioma-infiltrating T cells. Study results and limitations: Only very few CDR3 sequences appeared in both tissue and blood. Above-expected tissue-blood divergence occurred in all gliomas, most in low-grade ones.

TCR alpha and beta CDR3 regions were amplified from RNA using iRepertoire nested multiplex PCR. For one-step reverse transcription and amplification, about 90-400 ng of tissue mRNA or PBMC total RNA was used. TCRdb re-derived calls from the multiplex PCR reads in MiXCR, one entry per CDR3 protein. There are 45,000 or so distinct CDR3 sequences in the sample; approximately 20% occur only once, and roughly 6.1% lies in the top ten. A remark on this clonotype: What it binds is not known.

This TCR derives from a human donor with low-grade glioma or glioblastoma, undergoing nonglioma brain surgery, or in good health (not recorded which). The sample taken for sequencing was glioma tissue, nonneoplastic brain tissue, or PBMCs (not recorded which).

The CDR3 bases are TGTGCCAGCAGCTTCAGGGTGGTAAGCGGGTCCTACAATGAGCAGTTCTTC. Its protein product is CASSFRVVSGSYNEQFF. The gene calls are TRBV5-5 and TRBJ2-1, with D possibly TRBD2 on 6 matching bases. Germline V gene sequence: CDR1 SGHKS, CDR2 YYEKEE (reference sequence). Trimming shortened V by 2 bases and J by 1 base, and 16 bases separated the two germline ends. This CDR3 spans 17 amino acids. The whole variable domain, filled in from reference TRBV5-5 and TRBJ2-1, reads DAGVTQSPTHLIKTRGQQVTLRCSPISGHKSVSWYQQVLGQGPQFIFQYYEKEERGRGNFPDRFSARQFPNYSSELNVNALLLGDSALYLCASSFRVVSGSYNEQFFGPGTRLTVL.